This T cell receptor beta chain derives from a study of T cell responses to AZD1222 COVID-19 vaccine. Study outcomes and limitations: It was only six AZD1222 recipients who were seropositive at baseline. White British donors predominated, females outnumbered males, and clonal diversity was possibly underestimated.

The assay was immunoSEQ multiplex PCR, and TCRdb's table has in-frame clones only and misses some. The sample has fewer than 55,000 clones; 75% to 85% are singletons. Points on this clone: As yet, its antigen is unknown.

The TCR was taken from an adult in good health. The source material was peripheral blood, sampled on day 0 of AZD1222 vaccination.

CDR3 loop: CSASPGAGGELFF. CDR3 nucleotides: TGCAGTGCTAGTCCTGGGGCCGGCGGGGAGCTGTTTTTT. The genes are TRBV20-1 and TRBJ2-2; possibly TRBD1 for D (5 bases). The CDR3 has 13 amino acids. CDR1 is DFQATT and CDR2 is SNEGSKA in the germline V gene (reference sequence). Trimming cost V 3 bases and J 7 bases, with 12 bases left between them.